The 22 T cell receptor beta chains below come from one sample, sequenced in a study of metastatic and nonmetastatic thyroid tumors. Not a single patient had been given any form of treatment at any point before undergoing thyroid surgery. TCRdb re-called the PCR reads via MiXCR. The data contain approximately 4,000 clones, roughly 37% of them singletons. Sequenced input: tumor tissue. The receptor source for this set is a male donor with papillary thyroid cancer or a benign thyroid nodule (not recorded which). Some clones in this sample may be carry-over from other donors' samples.

In nucleotides, the CDR3 is TGTGCCAGTAGTATCGATAGGAACACCGGGGAGCTGTTTTTT. Its protein product is CASSIDRNTGELFF. This chain connects TRBV19 to TRBJ2-2; D is unresolved. V dropped 3 bases and J dropped 1 base, with 6 bases sitting between them. The CDR3 sequence is 14 residues long. Per the germline V gene, CDR1 is LNHDA and CDR2 is SQIVND (reference sequence).

The chain's CDR3 is CASSLDSYTDTQYF. Here the CDR3 DNA reads TGTGCCAGCAGCTTAGATTCGTACACAGATACGCAGTATTTT. The chain links TRBV11-3 to TRBJ2-3; D is undetermined. In germline, CDR1 is SGHNT, CDR2 YENEEA. The CDR3 runs 14 residues. V lost 0 bases and J lost 2, with 6 bases in between.

This clone was counted between two and nine times. This chain joins TRBV15 and TRBJ1-4; tentatively, D is TRBD1 (5 bases). The germline V gene encodes CDR1 LNHNV and CDR2 YYDKDF (reference sequence). The CDR3 is 15 residues long. Trimming cost V 0 bases and J 8 bases, with 13 bases left between them. This CDR3 is CATSRDQTGKEKLFF. In nucleotides, the CDR3 is TGTGCCACCAGCAGAGATCAAACAGGAAAAGAAAAACTGTTTTTT.

This chain uses TRBV6-2 or TRBV6-3 with TRBJ1-2; 10 nucleotides align to TRBD1. This CDR3 spans 15 amino acids. J lost 4 bases, V lost 6 bases, and 8 bases had no gene match. The germline V gene encodes CDR1 MNHEY and CDR2 SVGEGT. The DNA of the CDR3 is TGTGCCAGCAGGGATTGGACAGGGGGAGCCTATGGCTACACCTTC. Translation gives CASRDWTGGAYGYTF.

The gene calls are TRBV15 and TRBJ2-2; D is perhaps TRBD2 (6 bases). The V gene lost 2 bases and the J gene lost 6 bases, with 10 bases spanning the gap. Germline V gives CDR1 LNHNV, CDR2 YYDKDF (reference sequence). CDR3 size: 14 residues. The CDR3: CATSRTRRAGELFF. The CDR3 DNA reads as TGTGCCACCAGCAGAACTCGGAGGGCCGGGGAGCTGTTTTTT.

This chain links TRBV18 with TRBJ2-1; D could derive from TRBD1 or TRBD2 (5 bases each). Germline CDR1 is KGHSH and CDR2 is LQKENI. The CDR3 consists of 15 residues. Deletions cut 3 bases from V and 4 bases from J, with 13 bases between. CDR3 nucleotides: TGTGCCAGCTCACCGGGAGCGAGGGGTTACAATGAGCAGTTCTTC. Translated: CASSPGARGYNEQFF.

The rearrangement uses TRBV5-1 and TRBJ2-1, with TRBD2 identical over 9 bases. Germline loops: CDR1 SGHRS, CDR2 YFSETQ. V gave up 3 bases and J gave up 5 bases; unmatched junction bases: 9. The CDR3 spans 16 residues. The CDR3 nucleotides read TGCGCCAGCAGCTCCCAGGTAGCGGGAGTCCACAATGAGCAGTTCTTC. This codes for CASSSQVAGVHNEQFF.

The chain has TRBV5-8 and TRBJ1-2; no definite D call. Germline V lookup: CDR1 SGHTS, CDR2 YDEGEE. V dropped 4 bases and J dropped 8 bases, with 21 bases sitting between them. The CDR3 sequence is 15 residues long. CDR3 residues: CASSIRNFGRFGYTF. The CDR3 DNA follows: TGTGCCAGCAGCATTAGGAACTTCGGGCGGTTCGGCTACACCTTC.

The V gene is TRBV5-1, the J gene TRBJ2-7; 12 bases are shared with TRBD2. This CDR3 comprises 14 residues. V lost 4 bases to trimming and J lost 6 bases; unmatched junction nucleotides: 5. The V gene's germline CDR1 is SGHRS and CDR2 YFSETQ. CDR3 residues: CASSMTSGSLEQYF. CDR3 bases: TGCGCCAGCAGCATGACTAGCGGGAGTCTCGAGCAGTACTTC.

The chain couples TRBV6-5 to TRBJ1-6; 8 nucleotides line up with TRBD1. CDR1 and CDR2 from the germline V gene are MNHEY and SVGAGI. The junction had 9 bases not matched to a gene; V was cut back by 5 bases and J by 0 bases. CDR3 length: 18 amino acids. In DNA form, the CDR3 reads TGTGCCAGCAGTCTAAAAACAGGGGGTGCCTCCTATAATTCACCCCTCCACTTT. Residues: CASSLKTGGASYNSPLHF.

The chain employs TRBV7-2 and TRBJ1-2; a weak D match, TRBD1 (6 bases). This CDR3 has 15 residues. The germline V and J ends were trimmed by 0 bases and 2 bases, with 10 bases remaining between them. Germline CDR1 reads SGHTA; CDR2 reads FQGNSA. The CDR3 here is CASSLAGGGNYGYTF. The CDR3 DNA reads TGTGCCAGCAGCTTAGCCGGGGGCGGCAACTATGGCTACACCTTC.

V gene TRBV30 combines with J gene TRBJ2-7, with 13 bases fitting TRBD2. Germline V gives CDR1 GTSNPN, CDR2 SVGIG (reference sequence). After removal of 6 bases from V and 5 bases from J, the junction contained 10 bases not matched to a gene. The CDR3 extends over 15 amino acids. CDR3: CACATRTSGSNEQYF. Written as DNA, the CDR3 is TGTGCCTGTGCCACTCGGACTAGCGGGAGTAACGAGCAGTACTTC.

The V call is TRBV9, the J call TRBJ1-5; possible D gene TRBD1, 5 bases. This CDR3 spans 13 amino acids. V lost 7 bases and J lost 4, with 12 bases in between. The germline CDR1 and CDR2 sequences are SGDLS and YYNGEE. CDR3 sequence (DNA): TGTGCCAGCGGCCGGGACGGGAATCAGCCCCAGCATTTT. It specifies CASGRDGNQPQHF.

Regarding this clone: An end of the junction does not agree with germline; a read error may underlie this. The rearrangement uses TRBV7-2 and TRBJ2-7; 7 bases agree with TRBD2. Germline loops: CDR1 SGHTA, CDR2 FQGNSA. This CDR3 contains 16 residues. CDR3 bases: TGTGCCAGCAGTTTTAGCCCGTCCGGGACTAACTACGAGCAGCACTTC. This codes for CASSFSPSGTNYEQHF.

The gene calls are TRBV20-1 and TRBJ2-1; weak D call: TRBD1 (5 bases). Trimming removed 0 bases from V and 7 bases from J, with 10 bases in between. The germline V gene has CDR1 DFQATT and CDR2 SNEGSKA (reference sequence). This CDR3 is built from 13 residues. The CDR3 nucleotides are TGCAGTGCTAGAGATCTATCAGGGAATGAGCAGTTCTTC. This codes for CSARDLSGNEQFF.

The chain joins TRBV7-9 to TRBJ2-7; TRBD1 agrees at 7 bases. The V gene's germline CDR1 is SEHNR and CDR2 FQNEAQ (reference sequence). This CDR3 is built from 14 residues. With 0 bases clipped from V and 4 bases from J, the junction kept 3 bases outside the gene matches. As DNA, the CDR3 is TGTGCCAGCAGCTTAGCAGGGGGCTGGTACGAGCAGTACTTC. Protein sequence: CASSLAGGWYEQYF.

The V and J genes are TRBV5-1 and TRBJ2-1; TRBD2 aligns across 10 bases. V lost 4 bases, J lost 3 bases, and 4 bases stayed unmatched. Germline V lookup: CDR1 SGHRS, CDR2 YFSETQ. The CDR3 sequence is 15 residues long. This CDR3 is CASSTGTSDYNEQFF. For the CDR3, the DNA is TGCGCCAGCAGCACCGGGACTAGCGACTACAATGAGCAGTTCTTC.

The sample holds many counts of this clone. V gene TRBV12-1 combines with J gene TRBJ1-6; TRBD1, the table's D call, was not compared with the DNA. TRBV12-1 is deemed a pseudogene. This CDR3 is 15 amino acids long. The CDR3 protein is CASSPVCPSSSPLHF. The CDR3 DNA reads TGTGCCAGCAGCCCCGTTTGCCCCTCGTCTTCACCCCTCCACTTT.

The chain links TRBV20-1 to TRBJ2-5, with 12 bases identical to TRBD2. With V trimmed by 2 bases and J by 2 bases, 6 bases remained unmatched. This CDR3 has 16 amino acids. Germline CDR1 reads DFQATT; CDR2 reads SNEGSKA (reference sequence). The CDR3 protein is CSARTSSGGDQETQYF. The DNA of the CDR3 is TGCAGTGCTAGAACGTCTAGCGGGGGGGATCAAGAGACCCAGTACTTC.

This chain uses TRBV30 with TRBJ1-1, with D perhaps matching TRBD1 (5 bases). Trimming took 4 bases from V and 4 from J, leaving 10 bases between them. CDR3 size: 12 residues. Germline assignment: CDR1 GTSNPN and CDR2 SVGIG (reference sequence). The CDR3 DNA sequence: TGTGCCTGGACGGGGGTGGGCACTGAAGCTTTCTTT. It translates to CAWTGVGTEAFF.

This clone was recorded a few times. The chain has TRBV6-1 and TRBJ1-2; TRBD1 might be the D (6 bases). Germline-derived CDR1 and CDR2 are MNHNS and SASEGT. This CDR3 comprises 14 residues. The V and J ends lost 2 bases and 7 bases respectively, with 14 bases between them. CDR3 protein: CASSEIFMDSGYTF. In nucleotides, the CDR3 is TGTGCCAGCAGTGAAATTTTTATGGACAGTGGCTACACCTTC.

The chain recombines TRBV11-1 with TRBJ1-1; D ambiguous. Per germline, CDR1 SGHAT and CDR2 FQDESV (reference sequence). V lost 2 bases to trimming and J lost 12 bases, with 10 bases between them. CDR3 length: 11 amino acids. The CDR3 nucleotides are TGTGCCAGCAGCTTAAGCCGAGTTACTTTCTTT. The encoded protein is CASSLSRVTFF.